What follows describes a single T cell receptor (beta chain). The sample carries other DNA sequences with the same CDR3. In the original workflow: Researchers report that nucleated cell counts were estimated from reference gene primer amplification. Sequenced by immunoSEQ multiplex PCR; TCRdb stores in-frame clones only, minus some. V and J calls and clone size come straight from that table; D and trimming were deduced from the DNA. The sample yields 300,000 to 400,000 clones, around 87% seen once. Germline values: CDR1 SGHRS, CDR2 YFSETQ. The CDR3 contains 14 residues. J gave up 6 bases and V 4 bases, and 3 bases lay outside the gene matches. The data derive from a study of blood T cell repertoires in COVID-19. Background on the study: Samples representing acute and convalescent COVID-19 were sourced from the United States, Italy and Spain. In each case, the material was cDNA or gDNA derived from T cells, B-cell-depleted T cells, or PBMCs.

Sequenced: peripheral blood. The V call is TRBV5-1, the J call TRBJ2-1, with 11 bases matching TRBD1. The origin of this receptor is a human donor in a cohort sampled during active COVID-19. This CDR3 reads CASSLGTGGNEQFF. In nucleotides, the CDR3 is TGCGCCAGCAGCCTTGGGACAGGGGGCAATGAGCAGTTCTTC. Combining the CDR3 with reference TRBV5-1 and TRBJ2-1 gives the whole variable domain KAGVTQTPRYLIKTRGQQVTLSCSPISGHRSVSWYQQTPGQGLQFLFEYFSETQRNKGNFPGRFSGRQFSNSRSEMNVSTLELGDSALYLCASSLGTGGNEQFFGPGTRLTVL.